The text below deals with one TCR beta chain. Its antigen is currently unknown. In the same sample, other DNA sequences code for this CDR3. Unstimulated Tregs (CD4+CD25+CD127-) and CD4+CD25- non-Tregs were sorted from PBMCs. Thawed PBMCs were rested overnight at 37°C with approximately 200 IU/ml IL-2 before regulatory T cell sorting. Profiling relied on immunoSEQ multiplex PCR, and the TCRdb table lists in-frame clones only, not all of them. This table holds about 46,000 clones, 91% found once. The germline V and J ends were trimmed by 0 bases and 6 bases, with 10 bases remaining between them. The length of the CDR3 is 14 residues. Germline V gene data show CDR1 as SGHDT and CDR2 as YYEEEE. The data stem from a study of Tregs in tolerant kidney transplant recipients. Regarding the study as a whole: The small number of patients limits these findings pending further validation. Activated donor B cell expansion appeared to reveal the most relevant donor-specific TCRbeta repertoire.

What was sequenced was Tregs from blood. The rearrangement uses TRBV5-6 and TRBJ1-3; D gene unclear. The origin of this receptor is a human donor in good health. CDR3 bases: TGTGCCAGCAGCTTGGGTCAGCTACCAAACACCATATATTTT. The encoded protein is CASSLGQLPNTIYF.